Below are 25 T cell receptor beta chains sequenced from a single sample in a study of T cell changes during pregnancy in multiple sclerosis (dated by TCRdb to between 2017 and 2020). Library creation used the immunoSEQ multiplex PCR assay. TCRdb took over this immuneACCESS table, retaining in-frame rearrangements with V and J assigned. Such tables are incomplete; in checked studies, under half of the missing clones stem from an unresolved V gene, and the remainder is unexplained. The table for this sample lists some 100,000 clones; around 93% of them were counted only once. About 0.9% of the sample comes from the top ten. The source was peripheral blood, collected before pregnancy. Receptors were obtained from a female donor with multiple sclerosis, enrolled in a pregnancy study.

CDR3 in amino acids: CASRSGTGNTGELFF. The CDR3 nucleotides are TGTGCCAGCAGATCGGGGACAGGGAACACCGGGGAGCTGTTTTTT. The V and J genes are TRBV11-3 and TRBJ2-2; TRBD1 matches at 8 bases. The V and J ends lost 6 bases and 1 base, in that order; junction bases with no gene match: 4. There are 15 residues in the CDR3. The germline gives CDR1 SGHNT, CDR2 YENEEA.

This rearrangement joins TRBV5-4 to TRBJ1-4, with 10 positions matching TRBD1. Germline CDR1 and CDR2: SGHNT and YYREEE (reference sequence). The junction had 16 bases not matched to a gene; V was cut back by 9 bases and J by 5 bases. The CDR3 extends over 17 amino acids. CDR3: CATSGQGLLSTNEKLFF. CDR3 nucleotide sequence: TGTGCCACTTCGGGACAGGGGCTTCTTAGTACAAATGAAAAACTGTTTTTT.

This chain links TRBV18 with TRBJ1-1; D gene uncertain. Germline CDR1 KGHSH, CDR2 LQKENI. Trimming cost V 1 base and J 0 bases, with 12 bases left between them. The CDR3 sequence is 16 residues long. CDR3 protein: CASSPRSAGMNTEAFF. The CDR3 DNA sequence: TGTGCCAGCTCACCACGTTCCGCAGGCATGAACACTGAAGCTTTCTTT.

The J gene is TRBJ1-2, the V gene TRBV4-1; 8 positions match TRBD1. This CDR3 has 20 amino acids. CDR1 is MGHRA, CDR2 YSYEKL, per germline. The trim removed 0 bases at V and 5 bases at J, leaving 20 bases unmatched. This chain's CDR3 is CASSQESVGSGDRHIYGYTF. The DNA of the CDR3 is TGCGCCAGCAGCCAAGAGTCGGTCGGGTCGGGGGACAGGCATATTTATGGCTACACCTTC.

The chain has TRBV6-5 and TRBJ1-1; D is unclear. Deletions cut 6 bases from V and 0 bases from J, with 5 bases between. Germline CDR1 MNHEY, CDR2 SVGAGI. The CDR3 is made up of 12 amino acids. CDR3 amino acids: CASRRLNTEAFF. Written as DNA, the CDR3 is TGTGCCAGCAGGCGTTTGAACACTGAAGCTTTCTTT.

CDR3 sequence: CASSDRDRGRDTQYF. CDR3 DNA sequence: TGTGCCAGTAGCGACCGGGACAGGGGGCGTGATACGCAGTATTTT. The V gene is TRBV19, the J gene TRBJ2-3, with 12 positions matching TRBD1. This CDR3 is built from 15 residues. V shed 6 bases, J shed 6 bases, and the junction held 7 bases outside the gene matches. Germline V CDR1 and CDR2: LNHDA, SQIVND (reference sequence).

The gene calls are TRBV27 and TRBJ2-7; TRBD1 aligns across 9 bases. V lost 5 bases to trimming and J lost 1 base; unmatched junction nucleotides: 6. The germline CDR1 and CDR2 sequences are MNHEY and SMNVEV (reference sequence). The CDR3 length is 15 residues. The CDR3 region is CASSPAGTGSYEQYF. CDR3 coding DNA: TGTGCCAGCAGTCCCGCCGGGACAGGGTCCTACGAGCAGTACTTC.

The rearrangement joins TRBV28 to TRBJ2-7; 9 nucleotides agree with TRBD2. The J segment lost 3 bases and the V segment lost 7 bases, leaving 4 bases of the junction unmatched. The CDR3 sequence is 13 residues long. CDR1 and CDR2 from the germline V gene are MDHEN and SYDVKM. The CDR3 DNA reads TGTGCCAGCACCGTAGCGGGAGTCTACGAGCAGTACTTC. Protein product: CASTVAGVYEQYF.

V usage is TRBV28 and J usage is TRBJ2-7; D unclear. V dropped 5 bases and J dropped 1 base, with 9 bases sitting between them. This CDR3 is built from 13 residues. Germline CDR1 is MDHEN and CDR2 is SYDVKM. The chain's CDR3 is CASSGLISYEQYF. CDR3 nucleotide sequence: TGTGCCAGCAGTGGCCTTATTTCCTACGAGCAGTACTTC.

This chain links TRBV5-1 with TRBJ1-3; D is perhaps TRBD1 (6 bases). The germline V gene encodes CDR1 SGHRS and CDR2 YFSETQ. The length of the CDR3 is 15 residues. Trimming shortened V by 6 bases and J by 0 bases, and 13 bases separated the two germline ends. CDR3 loop: CASNPTGSSGNTIYF. The CDR3 DNA reads TGCGCCAGCAACCCCACAGGGAGCTCTGGAAACACCATATATTTT. Looking up the rest from reference TRBV5-1 and TRBJ1-3 gives the full variable domain: KAGVTQTPRYLIKTRGQQVTLSCSPISGHRSVSWYQQTPGQGLQFLFEYFSETQRNKGNFPGRFSGRQFSNSRSEMNVSTLELGDSALYLCASNPTGSSGNTIYFGEGSWLTVV.

This clone appeared a single time. The chain carries TRBV27 and TRBJ1-5, with 11 bases matching TRBD1. Germline V gives CDR1 MNHEY, CDR2 SMNVEV (reference sequence). With V trimmed by 5 bases and J by 7 bases, 4 bases remained unmatched. The CDR3 sequence is 14 residues long. The CDR3 sequence is CASSPGTGGQPQHF. As DNA, the CDR3 is TGTGCCAGCAGTCCAGGGACAGGGGGGCAGCCCCAGCATTTT.

V usage is TRBV5-4 and J usage is TRBJ2-3; TRBD2 matches at 8 bases. This CDR3 is 16 amino acids long. Germline V CDR1 and CDR2: SGHNT, YYREEE (reference sequence). V lost 0 bases and J lost 2; bases outside the gene matches: 5. The CDR3 loop is CASSLVAGLPTDTQYF. As DNA, the CDR3 is TGTGCCAGCAGCTTGGTAGCGGGACTACCCACAGATACGCAGTATTTT.

The V and J genes are TRBV2 and TRBJ1-2; weak D call: TRBD1 (6 bases). Germline V gives CDR1 SNHLY, CDR2 FYNNEI. The V and J ends lost 8 bases and 4 bases respectively, with 14 bases between them. This CDR3 has 13 amino acids. In DNA form, the CDR3 reads TGTGCCAGCCCACGGACAGCGATCTATGGCTACACCTTC. It encodes CASPRTAIYGYTF.

V and J are TRBV4-1 and TRBJ1-3; no reliable D call. CDR3 size: 16 residues. Germline V lookup: CDR1 MGHRA, CDR2 YSYEKL. V gave up 2 bases and J gave up 4 bases, with 15 bases separating them. CDR3 nucleotide sequence: TGCGCCAGCAGCCAACCACTCCTAGAGAGGGGAAACACCATATATTTT. It translates to CASSQPLLERGNTIYF.

CDR3 nucleotides: TGTGCCAGCAGTTTTACCGGGACAGGGGCCCACGAGCAGTACTTC. It yields the protein CASSFTGTGAHEQYF. The chain is built from TRBV6-5 and TRBJ2-7; TRBD1 matches at 10 bases. J gave up 5 bases and V 4 bases, and 8 bases lay outside the gene matches. The germline CDR1 and CDR2 sequences are MNHEY and SVGAGI. This CDR3 comprises 15 residues.

J is TRBJ2-7 and V is TRBV27; 12 nucleotides line up with TRBD1. This CDR3 has 15 residues. Germline loops: CDR1 MNHEY, CDR2 SMNVEV (reference sequence). The trim removed 5 bases at V and 7 bases at J, leaving 9 bases unmatched. The CDR3 DNA follows: TGTGCCAGCAGTCTGGCCGGGACAGGGGGCTGGGAGCAGTACTTC. The encoded protein is CASSLAGTGGWEQYF.

The CDR3 DNA reads TGCAGTGCTAGGGGGGACAGAGAGCAGTTCTTC. Its protein product is CSARGDREQFF. The chain uses TRBV20-1 and TRBJ2-1, with TRBD1 identical over 7 bases. The germline gives CDR1 DFQATT, CDR2 SNEGSKA (reference sequence). This CDR3 has 11 residues. The V segment lost 3 bases and the J segment 10 bases; nucleotides outside the gene matches: 3.

The chain couples TRBV27 to TRBJ2-7; maybe TRBD1 (6 bases). Per the germline V gene, CDR1 is MNHEY and CDR2 is SMNVEV (reference sequence). This CDR3 is 16 amino acids long. V lost 5 bases, J lost 2 bases, and 19 bases lay in between. CDR3 bases: TGTGCCAGCAGTGGTACAGGGAGCCGGAGGACCTACGAGCAGTACTTC. Amino acids: CASSGTGSRRTYEQYF.

The chain couples TRBV25-1 to TRBJ2-7; 13 bases fit TRBD2. Germline CDR1 is MGHDK and CDR2 is SYGVNS. The CDR3 is made up of 16 amino acids. The J segment lost 1 base and the V segment lost 4 bases, leaving 4 bases of the junction unmatched. The CDR3 spells CASSGTSGRASYEQYF. The CDR3 DNA is TGTGCCAGCAGTGGTACTAGCGGGAGGGCATCCTACGAGCAGTACTTC.

The chain recombines TRBV4-2 with TRBJ2-1, with 10 bases aligning to TRBD2. V dropped 0 bases and J dropped 10; count of bases not matched to a gene: 9. CDR1 and CDR2 from the germline V gene are LGHNA and YNFKEQ. The length of the CDR3 is 16 residues. CDR3 residues: CASSQDRVAGGREQFF. As DNA, the CDR3 is TGTGCCAGCAGCCAAGATCGGGTAGCGGGAGGCAGGGAGCAGTTCTTC.

The chain recombines TRBV4-1 with TRBJ2-3; 10 bases are shared with TRBD1. The V gene's germline CDR1 is MGHRA and CDR2 YSYEKL. The V and J ends lost 4 bases and 3 bases, in that order; junction bases with no gene match: 4. This CDR3 spans 15 amino acids. CDR3 nucleotides: TGCGCCAGCAGCCCCGGACAGGGGGGGACAGATACGCAGTATTTT. It encodes CASSPGQGGTDTQYF.

The chain uses TRBV9 and TRBJ2-3, with 10 bases identical to TRBD2. J was trimmed by 5 bases and V by 1 base; bases with no gene match: 7. The CDR3 sequence is 16 residues long. CDR1 and CDR2 from the germline V gene are SGDLS and YYNGEE. The CDR3 protein is CASSVSPGTSEDTQYF. The CDR3 DNA reads TGTGCCAGCAGCGTATCCCCCGGGACTAGCGAAGATACGCAGTATTTT. The full variable domain, with the rest looked up from reference TRBV9 and TRBJ2-3, is DSGVTQTPKHLITATGQRVTLRCSPRSGDLSVYWYQQSLDQGLQFLIQYYNGEERAKGNILERFSAQQFPDLHSELNLSSLELGDSALYFCASSVSPGTSEDTQYFGPGTRLTVL.

The CDR3 nucleotides are TGCGCCAGCAGCTTGCGCAGCACCGGGGAGCTGTTTTTT. This encodes CASSLRSTGELFF. The chain carries TRBV5-1 and TRBJ2-2, with D hard to call. With 1 base removed from V and 4 bases from J, the gap between germline ends came to 5 bases. Germline CDR1 and CDR2: SGHRS and YFSETQ. The length of the CDR3 is 13 residues.

V is TRBV7-8 and J is TRBJ2-7, with D tentatively TRBD1 (5 bases). CDR1 is SGHVS and CDR2 is FQNEAQ in the germline V gene. The CDR3 spans 13 residues. Trimming removed 5 bases from V and 0 bases from J, with 8 bases in between. CDR3 protein: CASSPDSSYEQYF. The CDR3 region has the DNA TGTGCCAGCAGCCCCGACAGCTCCTACGAGCAGTACTTC.

This clone was detected only once. The V gene is TRBV5-5, the J gene TRBJ1-2; 8 bases fit TRBD1. The junction had 7 bases not matched to a gene; V was cut back by 3 bases and J by 3 bases. Germline-derived CDR1 and CDR2 are SGHKS and YYEKEE (reference sequence). The CDR3 has 15 residues. Here the CDR3 DNA reads TGTGCCAGCAGCTCGCTCAGGGGGCAAGACTATGGCTACACCTTC. It codes for CASSSLRGQDYGYTF.